Shown below are 2 T cell receptor beta chains from a single sample sequenced in a study of cytotoxic CD8 clonotypes in ibrutinib-treated CLL. Assay used: immunoSEQ multiplex PCR; TCRdb lists only in-frame clones, some missing. The data show roughly 200,000 clones, more than 65% seen once. Specimen: PBMCs, collected after 12 months of ibrutinib treatment. These TCRs come from a human donor with chronic lymphocytic leukemia.

This clone showed up just once. The V call is TRBV4-3, the J call TRBJ2-4; the match to TRBD1 covers 10 bases. Germline assignment: CDR1 LGHNA and CDR2 YSLEER. V shed 0 bases and J 1 base; nucleotides not matched to a gene: 6. The CDR3 sequence is 18 residues long. CDR3 nucleotide sequence: TGCGCCAGCAGCCAAGATCCCCCGGGACAGGGGGCCAAAAACATTCAGTACTTC. It specifies CASSQDPPGQGAKNIQYF.

The chain recombines TRBV5-1 with TRBJ2-7, with a weak D call TRBD2 (5 bases). Germline lookup yields CDR1 SGHRS and CDR2 YFSETQ. The CDR3 sequence is 14 residues long. Trimming left V 4 bases short and J 6 bases short, with 17 bases between. CDR3 loop: CASSLTALRGEQYF. The DNA for the CDR3 is TGCGCCAGCAGCCTTACGGCCCTCCGGGGCGAGCAGTACTTC. Together with reference TRBV5-1 and TRBJ2-7, the CDR3 gives the full variable domain: KAGVTQTPRYLIKTRGQQVTLSCSPISGHRSVSWYQQTPGQGLQFLFEYFSETQRNKGNFPGRFSGRQFSNSRSEMNVSTLELGDSALYLCASSLTALRGEQYFGPGTRLTVT.